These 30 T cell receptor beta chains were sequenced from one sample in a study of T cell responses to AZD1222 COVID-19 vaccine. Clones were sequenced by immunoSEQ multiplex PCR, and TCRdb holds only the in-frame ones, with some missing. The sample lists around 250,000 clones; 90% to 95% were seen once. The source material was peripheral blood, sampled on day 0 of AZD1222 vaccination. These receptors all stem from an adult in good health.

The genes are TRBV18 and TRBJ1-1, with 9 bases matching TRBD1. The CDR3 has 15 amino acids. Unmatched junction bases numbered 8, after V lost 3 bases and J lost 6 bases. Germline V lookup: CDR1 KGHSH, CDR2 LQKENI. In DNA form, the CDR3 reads TGTGCCAGCTCACCGGGACAGGGCAATATCGCTGAAGCTTTCTTT. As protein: CASSPGQGNIAEAFF.

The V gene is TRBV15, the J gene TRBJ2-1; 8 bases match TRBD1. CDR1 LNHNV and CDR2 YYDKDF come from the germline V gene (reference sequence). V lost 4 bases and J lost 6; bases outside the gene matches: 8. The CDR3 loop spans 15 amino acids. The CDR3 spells CATSTRTGRGNEQFF. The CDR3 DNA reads TGTGCCACCAGCACCCGGACAGGGCGCGGCAATGAGCAGTTCTTC.

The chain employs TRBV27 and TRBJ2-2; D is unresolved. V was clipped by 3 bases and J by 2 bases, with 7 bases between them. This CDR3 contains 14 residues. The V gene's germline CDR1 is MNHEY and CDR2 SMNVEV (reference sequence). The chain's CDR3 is CASSFYENTGELFF. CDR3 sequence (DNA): TGTGCCAGCAGTTTCTACGAAAACACCGGGGAGCTGTTTTTT.

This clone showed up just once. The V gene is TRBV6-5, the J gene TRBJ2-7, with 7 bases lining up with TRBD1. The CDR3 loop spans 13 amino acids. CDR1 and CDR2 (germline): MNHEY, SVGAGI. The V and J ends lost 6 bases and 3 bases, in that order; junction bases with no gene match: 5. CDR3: CASSSGTDYEQYF. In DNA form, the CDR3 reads TGTGCCAGCAGCTCCGGGACAGACTACGAGCAGTACTTC.

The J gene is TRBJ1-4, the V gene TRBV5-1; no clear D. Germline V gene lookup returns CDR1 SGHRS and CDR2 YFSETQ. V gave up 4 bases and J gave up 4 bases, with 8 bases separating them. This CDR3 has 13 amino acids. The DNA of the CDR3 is TGCGCCAGCAGCAACCTCGATAATGAAAAACTGTTTTTT. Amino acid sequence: CASSNLDNEKLFF.

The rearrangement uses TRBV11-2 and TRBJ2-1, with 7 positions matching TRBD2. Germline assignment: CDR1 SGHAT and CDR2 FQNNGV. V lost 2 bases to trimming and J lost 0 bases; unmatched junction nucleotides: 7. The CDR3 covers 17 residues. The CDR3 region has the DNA TGTGCCAGCAGCTTATGGTCGGGGGGTAGCTCCTACAATGAGCAGTTCTTC. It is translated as CASSLWSGGSSYNEQFF.

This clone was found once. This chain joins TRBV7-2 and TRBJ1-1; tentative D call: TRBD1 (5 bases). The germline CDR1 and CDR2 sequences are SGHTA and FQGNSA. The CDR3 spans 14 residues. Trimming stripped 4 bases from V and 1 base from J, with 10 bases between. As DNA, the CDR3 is TGTGCCAGCAGCTCGGGACTCCCGAACACTGAAGCTTTCTTT. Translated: CASSSGLPNTEAFF.

CDR3: CASSQVAGWETQYF. The DNA of the CDR3 is TGTGCCAGCAGCCAAGTTGCGGGGTGGGAGACCCAGTACTTC. The V and J genes are TRBV3-1 (or the pseudogene TRBV3-2) and TRBJ2-5; D is possibly TRBD2 (6 bases). With 1 base removed from V and 5 bases from J, the gap between germline ends came to 11 bases. The CDR3 totals 14 residues. Germline V lookup: CDR1 LGHDT, CDR2 YNNKEL (reference sequence).

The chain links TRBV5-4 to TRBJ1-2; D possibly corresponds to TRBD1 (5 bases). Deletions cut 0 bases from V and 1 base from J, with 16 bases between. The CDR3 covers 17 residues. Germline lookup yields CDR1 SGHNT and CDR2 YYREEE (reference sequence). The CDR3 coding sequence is TGTGCCAGCAGCTTGGGTCCCAGTGGACACCTTAACTATGGCTACACCTTC. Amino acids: CASSLGPSGHLNYGYTF.

The DNA of the CDR3 is TGTGCCAGCAGTTCTAGCGGGGGAGTTGATACGCAGTATTTT. Encoded protein: CASSSSGGVDTQYF. The chain recombines TRBV6-6 with TRBJ2-3; TRBD2 matches 10 bases. Germline V gene lookup returns CDR1 MNHNY and CDR2 SVGAGI (reference sequence). This CDR3 region has 14 residues. V dropped 4 bases and J dropped 6; count of bases not matched to a gene: 4.

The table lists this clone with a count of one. The chain's CDR3 is CASSQGSSYEQYF. DNA of the CDR3: TGTGCCAGCAGCCAGGGGAGCTCCTACGAGCAGTACTTC. The V and J genes are TRBV28 and TRBJ2-7, with a weak D call TRBD1 (6 bases). This CDR3 has 13 residues. V lost 6 bases and J lost 0, with 9 bases in between. Germline values: CDR1 MDHEN, CDR2 SYDVKM.

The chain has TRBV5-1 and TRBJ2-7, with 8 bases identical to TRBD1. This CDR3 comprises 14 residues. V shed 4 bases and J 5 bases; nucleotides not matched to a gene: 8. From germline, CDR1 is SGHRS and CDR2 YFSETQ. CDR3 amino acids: CASSGQGGTHEQYF. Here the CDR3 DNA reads TGCGCCAGCAGCGGACAGGGAGGAACCCACGAGCAGTACTTC.

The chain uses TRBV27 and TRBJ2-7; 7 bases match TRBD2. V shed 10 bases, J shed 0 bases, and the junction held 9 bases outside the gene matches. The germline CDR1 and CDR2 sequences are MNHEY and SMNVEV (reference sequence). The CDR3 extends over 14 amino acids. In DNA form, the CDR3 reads TGTGCCACCAACGGCGGGGGAACCTCCTACGAGCAGTACTTC. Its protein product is CATNGGGTSYEQYF.

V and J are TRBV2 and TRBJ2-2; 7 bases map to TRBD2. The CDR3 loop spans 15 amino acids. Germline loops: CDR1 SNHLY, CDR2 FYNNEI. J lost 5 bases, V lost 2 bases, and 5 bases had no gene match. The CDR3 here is CASSERTSRTGELFF. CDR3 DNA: TGTGCCAGCAGTGAACGGACTAGTAGAACCGGGGAGCTGTTTTTT.

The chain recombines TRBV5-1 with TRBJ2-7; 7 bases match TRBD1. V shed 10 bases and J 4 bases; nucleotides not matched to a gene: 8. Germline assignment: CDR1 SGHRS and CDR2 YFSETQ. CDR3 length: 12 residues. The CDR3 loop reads CASRQGEYEQYF. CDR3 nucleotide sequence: TGCGCCTCCCGACAGGGAGAGTACGAGCAGTACTTC.

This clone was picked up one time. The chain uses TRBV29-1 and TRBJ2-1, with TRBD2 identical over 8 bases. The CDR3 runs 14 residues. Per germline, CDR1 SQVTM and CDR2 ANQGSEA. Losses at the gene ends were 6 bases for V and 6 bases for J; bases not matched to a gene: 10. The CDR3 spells CSVRLLAAPNEQFF. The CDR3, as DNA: TGCAGCGTACGGTTACTAGCGGCACCCAATGAGCAGTTCTTC.

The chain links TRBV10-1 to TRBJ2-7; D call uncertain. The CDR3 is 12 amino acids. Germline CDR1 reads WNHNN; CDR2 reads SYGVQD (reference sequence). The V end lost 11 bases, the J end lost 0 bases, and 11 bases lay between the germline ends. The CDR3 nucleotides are TGCGCCTCCGGCGGTAGCTCCTACGAGCAGTACTTC. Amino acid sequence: CASGGSSYEQYF.

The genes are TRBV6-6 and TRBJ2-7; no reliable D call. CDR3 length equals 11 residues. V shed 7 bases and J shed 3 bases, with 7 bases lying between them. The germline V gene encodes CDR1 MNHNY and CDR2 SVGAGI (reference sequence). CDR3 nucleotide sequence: TGTGCCAGCACCAGTGACTACGAGCAGTACTTC. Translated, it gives CASTSDYEQYF.

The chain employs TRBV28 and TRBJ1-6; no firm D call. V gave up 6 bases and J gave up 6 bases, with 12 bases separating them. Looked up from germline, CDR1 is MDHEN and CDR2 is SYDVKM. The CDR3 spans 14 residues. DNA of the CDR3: TGTGCCAGCAGGCGACAAACTTTTAATTCACCCCTCCACTTT. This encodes CASRRQTFNSPLHF. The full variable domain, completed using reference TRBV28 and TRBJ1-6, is DVKVTQSSRYLVKRTGEKVFLECVQDMDHENMFWYRQDPGLGLRLIYFSYDVKMKEKGDIPEGYSVSREKKERFSLILESASTNQTSMYLCASRRQTFNSPLHFGNGTRLTVT.

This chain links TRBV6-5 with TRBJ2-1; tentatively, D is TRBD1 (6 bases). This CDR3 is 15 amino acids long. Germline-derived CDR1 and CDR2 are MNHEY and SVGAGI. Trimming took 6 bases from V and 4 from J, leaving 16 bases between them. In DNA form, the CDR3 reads TGTGCCAGCAGCACCCTACAGGGCGGGTACAATGAGCAGTTCTTC. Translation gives CASSTLQGGYNEQFF.

In DNA form, the CDR3 reads TGTGCCAGCAGTGAAACGGTGGTCGGCCTAATTGGGAGCTCCTACGAGCAGTACTTC. Translation: CASSETVVGLIGSSYEQYF. This rearrangement joins TRBV2 to TRBJ2-7, with D possibly matching TRBD2 (5 bases). CDR3 size: 19 residues. Germline-derived CDR1 and CDR2 are SNHLY and FYNNEI. V was clipped by 2 bases and J by 0 bases, with 23 bases between them.

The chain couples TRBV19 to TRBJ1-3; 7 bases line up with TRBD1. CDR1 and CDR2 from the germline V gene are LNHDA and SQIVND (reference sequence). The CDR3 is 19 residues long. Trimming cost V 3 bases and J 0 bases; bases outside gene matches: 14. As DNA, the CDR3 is TGTGCCAGTAGTATCGGGACAGCCGCTGCTTATATCTCTGGAAACACCATATATTTT. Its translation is CASSIGTAAAYISGNTIYF. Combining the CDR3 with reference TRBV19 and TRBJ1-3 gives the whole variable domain DGGITQSPKYLFRKEGQNVTLSCEQNLNHDAMYWYRQDPGQGLRLIYYSQIVNDFQKGDIAEGYSVSREKKESFPLTVTSAQKNPTAFYLCASSIGTAAAYISGNTIYFGEGSWLTVV.

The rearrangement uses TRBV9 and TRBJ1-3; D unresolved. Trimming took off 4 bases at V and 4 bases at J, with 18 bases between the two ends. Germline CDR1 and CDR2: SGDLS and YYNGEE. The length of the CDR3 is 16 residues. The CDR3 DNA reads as TGTGCCAGCAGCCCTTCGACCCGAGTTCGGGGAAACACCATATATTTT. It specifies CASSPSTRVRGNTIYF.

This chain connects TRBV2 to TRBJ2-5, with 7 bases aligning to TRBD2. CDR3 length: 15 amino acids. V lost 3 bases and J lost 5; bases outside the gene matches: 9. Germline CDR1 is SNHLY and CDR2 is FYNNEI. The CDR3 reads CASSERAGRGETQYF. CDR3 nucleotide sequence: TGTGCCAGCAGTGAGCGAGCGGGAAGGGGTGAGACCCAGTACTTC.

CDR3 in DNA: TGTGCCAGCACGTCCATCCAAGAGACCCAGTACTTC. Amino acids: CASTSIQETQYF. V gene TRBV7-9 combines with J gene TRBJ2-5, with D hard to call. The V end was cut by 7 bases, the J end by 1 base, with 7 bases between. Per germline, CDR1 SEHNR and CDR2 FQNEAQ (reference sequence). CDR3 length: 12 amino acids.

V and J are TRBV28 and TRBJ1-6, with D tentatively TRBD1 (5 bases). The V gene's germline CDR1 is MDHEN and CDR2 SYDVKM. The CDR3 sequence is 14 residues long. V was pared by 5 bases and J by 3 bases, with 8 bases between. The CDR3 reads CASSRDHYNSPLHF. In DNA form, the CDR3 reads TGTGCCAGCAGTAGGGACCACTATAATTCACCCCTCCACTTT.

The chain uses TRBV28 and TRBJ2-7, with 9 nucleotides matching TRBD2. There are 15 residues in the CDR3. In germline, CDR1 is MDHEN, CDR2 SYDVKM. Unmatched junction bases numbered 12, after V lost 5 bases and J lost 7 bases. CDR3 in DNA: TGTGCCAGCAGTGCATCTGATGGACTAGCGCGAGAGCAGTACTTC. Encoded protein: CASSASDGLAREQYF.

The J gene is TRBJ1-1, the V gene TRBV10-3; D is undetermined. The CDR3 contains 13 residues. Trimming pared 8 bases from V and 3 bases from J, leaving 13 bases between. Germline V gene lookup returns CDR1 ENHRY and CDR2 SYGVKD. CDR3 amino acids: CAIHVGPDTEAFF. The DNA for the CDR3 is TGTGCCATCCATGTAGGGCCAGACACTGAAGCTTTCTTT.

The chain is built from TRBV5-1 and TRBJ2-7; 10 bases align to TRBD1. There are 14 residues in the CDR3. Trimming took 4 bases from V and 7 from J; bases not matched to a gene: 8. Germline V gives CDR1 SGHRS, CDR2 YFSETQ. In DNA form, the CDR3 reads TGCGCCAGCAGCACAAGACAGGGGGCAGGTGAGCAGTACTTC. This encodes CASSTRQGAGEQYF.

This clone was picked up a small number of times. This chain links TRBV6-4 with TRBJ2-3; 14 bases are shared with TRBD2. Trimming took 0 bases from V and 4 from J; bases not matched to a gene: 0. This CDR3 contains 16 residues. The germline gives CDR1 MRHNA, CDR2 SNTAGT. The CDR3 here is CASSDSTSGGADTQYF. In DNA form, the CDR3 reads TGTGCCAGCAGTGACTCGACTAGCGGGGGGGCAGATACGCAGTATTTT.